A selection of T cell receptor beta chains follows, all from one sample in a study of blood T cell repertoires in COVID-19. Clones were sequenced by immunoSEQ multiplex PCR, and TCRdb holds only the in-frame ones, with some missing. This repertoire shows 390,000 or so clones, 85% to 90% found once; its top ten account for 6.5%. Sequenced: peripheral blood. These receptors all stem from a man aged 18 to 30 with active or convalescent COVID-19. Each CDR3 is given with its conserved first and last residue. The size entry is marked missing in some rows and otherwise reads once, few, many or a size class.

clone_size j_call v_call cdr3_aa
NA TRBJ1-2 TRBV30 CAWSVLPGLSSYTF
NA TRBJ1-5 TRBV27 CASSLWAGMSQPQHF
NA TRBJ2-3 TRBV9 CASSTGLAGSDTQYF
NA TRBJ2-7 TRBV11-3 CASSPRTGGYEQYF
NA TRBJ1-2 TRBV6-2/TRBV6-3 CASSLDRGVYGYTF
NA TRBJ1-2 TRBV11-2 CASSPSRARGGYTF
NA TRBJ1-2 TRBV4-3 CASSQATGVGYTF
NA TRBJ2-1 TRBV5-1 CASSLTGWNEQFF
NA TRBJ1-4 TRBV27 CASSSVGGGLDEKLFF
NA TRBJ2-7 TRBV6-1 CASSESGARGEQYF
once TRBJ2-7 TRBV11-2 CASSLIGTYEQYF
NA TRBJ2-1 TRBV10-1 CASRKPGQGYNEQFF
NA TRBJ2-7 TRBV11-3 CASSLGQGSGEQYF
NA TRBJ1-1 TRBV19 CASTPTEFAAEAFF
NA TRBJ1-1 TRBV7-9 CASSLANLGATEAFF
NA TRBJ2-6 TRBV10-3 CATLPGQGTSGANVLTF
NA TRBJ2-7 TRBV28 CASSFGEYYEQYF
NA TRBJ2-1 TRBV13 CASSPTSGRALEQFF
NA TRBJ2-2 TRBV19 CASSSTGSHGGELFF